One and the same sample provided the 8 T cell receptor beta chains below, sequenced in a study of long-term antiretroviral therapy in people with HIV. It was version v3.0 of the immunoSEQ assay that was run at survey level. Sequencing used immunoSEQ multiplex PCR; TCRdb keeps in-frame clones, though not all of them. The sample records over 15,000 clones, less than 85% being singletons. The input for sequencing was unsorted PBMCs, taken 0.2 years after starting antiretroviral therapy. These receptors were collected from a middle-aged woman with HIV.

By proportion, this clone is large (0.1 to 1%). This chain links TRBV5-5 with TRBJ2-5; weak D call: TRBD1 (5 bases). The CDR3 spans 13 residues. Trimming left V 0 bases short and J 4 bases short, with 7 bases between. Germline V gene sequence: CDR1 SGHKS, CDR2 YYEKEE (reference sequence). The CDR3, as DNA: TGTGCCAGCAGCTTGGGACAGTTAGAGACCCAGTACTTC. Its protein product is CASSLGQLETQYF.

This clone was counted only a few times. The CDR3 sequence is CASSYSGANQPQHF. The CDR3 DNA reads TGTGCCAGCAGTTACTCGGGGGCCAATCAGCCCCAGCATTTT. The V call is TRBV6-5, the J call TRBJ1-5, with D possibly TRBD1 on 6 matching bases. Between the trimmed V and J ends, which lost 0 bases and 3 bases, there was a span of 6 bases. In germline, CDR1 is MNHEY, CDR2 SVGAGI. The CDR3 extends over 14 amino acids.

The CDR3 coding sequence is TGTGCCTGGAGTCCGGACCGTCGGATGGCTTTCTTT. Residues: CAWSPDRRMAFF. The chain couples TRBV30 to TRBJ1-1; the D is unclear. Germline-derived CDR1 and CDR2 are GTSNPN and SVGIG (reference sequence). The CDR3 has 12 residues. Trimming took 2 bases from V and 11 from J, leaving 15 bases between them.

This rearrangement joins TRBV5-6 to TRBJ2-1; 7 positions agree with TRBD1. With 2 bases clipped from V and 0 bases from J, the junction kept 2 bases outside the gene matches. The CDR3 runs to 15 residues. Germline lookup yields CDR1 SGHDT and CDR2 YYEEEE. CDR3 nucleotides: TGTGCCAGCAGCTTCGGGGACAGCTCCTACAATGAGCAGTTCTTC. Protein sequence: CASSFGDSSYNEQFF.

The rearrangement joins TRBV9 to TRBJ1-4, with D perhaps TRBD1 (5 bases). Germline V gives CDR1 SGDLS, CDR2 YYNGEE. Trimming left V 0 bases short and J 5 bases short, with 11 bases between. CDR3 length equals 15 residues. The CDR3 loop reads CASSVGGVPNEKLFF. Here the CDR3 DNA reads TGTGCCAGCAGCGTAGGAGGGGTCCCGAATGAAAAACTGTTTTTT.

The chain recombines TRBV7-2 with TRBJ1-5; D uncertain. The CDR3 consists of 15 residues. Trimming stripped 1 base from V and 10 bases from J, with 17 bases between. The germline V gene has CDR1 SGHTA and CDR2 FQGNSA. The CDR3: CASSLGYLSGKPQHF. Here the CDR3 DNA reads TGTGCCAGCAGCTTAGGGTATTTATCCGGGAAACCCCAGCATTTT. The full variable domain, completed using reference TRBV7-2 and TRBJ1-5, is GAGVSQSPSNKVTEKGKDVELRCDPISGHTALYWYRQSLGQGLEFLIYFQGNSAPDKSGLPSDRFSAERTGGSVSTLTIQRTQQEDSAVYLCASSLGYLSGKPQHFGDGTRLSIL.

The table lists this clone with a few counts. V usage is TRBV4-3 and J usage is TRBJ1-5; D gene uncertain. Trimming pared 1 base from V and 9 bases from J, leaving 10 bases between. Germline lookup yields CDR1 LGHNA and CDR2 YSLEER. The CDR3 runs 13 residues. CDR3 region: CASSQGVIGPQHF. DNA for the CDR3: TGCGCCAGCAGCCAAGGGGTAATAGGGCCCCAGCATTTT.

J is TRBJ1-1 and V is TRBV6-1, with D unresolved. Germline-derived CDR1 and CDR2 are MNHNS and SASEGT. Trimming took off 9 bases at V and 0 bases at J, with 5 bases between the two ends. The length of the CDR3 is 11 residues. For the CDR3, the DNA is TGTGCCAGTCCTTTGAACACTGAAGCTTTCTTT. Encoded protein: CASPLNTEAFF.